This record covers a single TCR beta chain. Its antigen is undetermined. Study-wide results and limits: Tumor Treg TCRs overlapped most with tumor naive CD4+ cells. The larger-cohort validation was restricted to a single TCR beta V-J rearrangement rather than whole repertoires. Tumor memory CD4+ T cell TCR gene usage was found to cluster with blood and lymph node memory CD4+ cells and with lymph node naive CD4+ cells.

This CDR3 region has 15 residues. The germline V gene has CDR1 MNHEY and CDR2 SVGEGT. Trimming removed 8 bases at V and 1 base at J, with 14 bases between. Full-length variable regions came from constant-region reverse primers plus semi-nested Nested Universal Primer A PCR. Each CDR3 protein is one row after TCRdb ran MiXCR on the 5' RACE reads. The sample shows over 50,000 distinct CDR3 sequences, over 20% of them seen only once. This chain links TRBV6-2 or TRBV6-3 with TRBJ2-2, with unresolved D. Sequenced: tumor-infiltrating naive CD4+ T cells sorted from the breast tumor. As for subset: naive CD4+ T cells, CD4+CD45RA+CD25-. This TCR came from a female donor with breast cancer. The CDR3, as DNA: TGTGCCAGCGGGCGCGGATCCCTGAACACCGGGGAGCTGTTTTTT. Its translation: CASGRGSLNTGELFF.